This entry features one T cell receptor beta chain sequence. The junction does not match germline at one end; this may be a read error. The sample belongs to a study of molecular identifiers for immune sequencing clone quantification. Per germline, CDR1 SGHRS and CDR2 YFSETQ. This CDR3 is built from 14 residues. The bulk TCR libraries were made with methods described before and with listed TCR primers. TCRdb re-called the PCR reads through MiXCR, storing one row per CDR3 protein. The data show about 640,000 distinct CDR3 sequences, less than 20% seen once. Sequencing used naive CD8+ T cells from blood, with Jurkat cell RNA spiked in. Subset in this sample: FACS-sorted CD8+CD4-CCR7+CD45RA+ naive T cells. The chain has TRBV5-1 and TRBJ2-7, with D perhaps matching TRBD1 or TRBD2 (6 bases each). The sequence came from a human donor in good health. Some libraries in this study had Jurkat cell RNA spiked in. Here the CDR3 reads CASSLAWGAYERYF. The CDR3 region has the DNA TGCGCCAGCAGCTTGGCCTGGGGGGCCTACGAGCGGTACTTC. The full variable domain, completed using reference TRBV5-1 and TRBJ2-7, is KAGVTQTPRYLIKTRGQQVTLSCSPISGHRSVSWYQQTPGQGLQFLFEYFSETQRNKGNFPGRFSGRQFSNSRSEMNVSTLELGDSALYLCASSLAWGAYERYFGPGTRLTVT.